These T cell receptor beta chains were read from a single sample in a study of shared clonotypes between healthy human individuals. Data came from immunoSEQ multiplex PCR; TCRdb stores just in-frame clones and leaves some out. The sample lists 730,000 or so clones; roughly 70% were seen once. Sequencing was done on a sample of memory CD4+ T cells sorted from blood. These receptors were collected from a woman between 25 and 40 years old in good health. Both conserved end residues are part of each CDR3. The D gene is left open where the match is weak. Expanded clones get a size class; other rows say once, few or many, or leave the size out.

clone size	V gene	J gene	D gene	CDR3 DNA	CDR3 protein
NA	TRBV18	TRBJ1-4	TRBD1	TGTGCCAGCTCACTTTACAGGGGGAATGAAAAACTGTTTTTT	CASSLYRGNEKLFF
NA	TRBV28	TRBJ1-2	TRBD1	TGTGCCAGCAGTCGCCCGGGTGCAGGGGGCAACTATGGCTACACCTTC	CASSRPGAGGNYGYTF
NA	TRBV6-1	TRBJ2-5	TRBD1	TGTGCCAGCAGTGCAGGACAGGGCCTGGAGACCCAGTACTTC	CASSAGQGLETQYF
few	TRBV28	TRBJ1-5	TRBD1	TGTGCCAGCAGTTCGGGACAGGGGAATCAGCCCCAGCATTTT	CASSSGQGNQPQHF
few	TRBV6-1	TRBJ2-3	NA	TGTGCCAGCAGTCGCCAGGGCACAGATACGCAGTATTTT	CASSRQGTDTQYF
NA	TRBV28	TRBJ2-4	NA	TGTGCCAGCACCCGATCGGACAGTCGGGATGGAAACATTCAGTACTTC	CASTRSDSRDGNIQYF
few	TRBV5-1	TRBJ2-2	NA	TGCGCCAGCAGCTTAGGACAGCCGAACACCGGGGAGCTGTTTTTT	CASSLGQPNTGELFF
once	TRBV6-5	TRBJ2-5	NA	TGTGCCAGCAGACCCCAACTGGGGATAGAGACCCAGTACTTC	CASRPQLGIETQYF
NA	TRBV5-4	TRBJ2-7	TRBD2	TGTGCCAGCAGCTGGGGACTAGCGGGAAGCTCCTACGAGCAGTACTTC	CASSWGLAGSSYEQYF
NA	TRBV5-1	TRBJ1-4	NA	TGCGCCAGCAGCCCAGGTGTGGGTAATGAAAAACTGTTTTTT	CASSPGVGNEKLFF
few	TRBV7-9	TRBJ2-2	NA	TGTGCCAGCAGCTTGGGGGCTAGCAGCACCGGGGAGCTGTTTTTT	CASSLGASSTGELFF
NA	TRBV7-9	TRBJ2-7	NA	TGTGCCAGCAGCTTAGTAGGGGGGGCCGATTCTTACGAGCAGTACTTC	CASSLVGGADSYEQYF
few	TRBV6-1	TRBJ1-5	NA	TGTGCCAGCAGTGAGTACAGCCCCCAGCATTTT	CASSEYSPQHF
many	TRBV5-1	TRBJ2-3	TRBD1	TGCGCCAGCAGGCCGGGACAGGCTTACACAGATACGCAGTATTTT	CASRPGQAYTDTQYF
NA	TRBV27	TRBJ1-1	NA	TGTGCCAGCGGAAACGGATTCCGACAGGCTTTCTTT	CASGNGFRQAFF
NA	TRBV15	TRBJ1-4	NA	TGTGCCACCAGCAGAGTAGGGGTGCGTGAAAAACTGTTTTTT	CATSRVGVREKLFF
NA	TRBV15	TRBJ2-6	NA	TGTGCCACCAGCAGAGAGGGGGTCCCTGGGGCCAACGTCCTGACTTTC	CATSREGVPGANVLTF
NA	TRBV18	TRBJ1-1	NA	TGTGCCAGCTCACCTGACAGCCTGAACACTGAAGCTTTCTTT	CASSPDSLNTEAFF
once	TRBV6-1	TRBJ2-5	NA	TGTGCCAGCAGTGGTAGGGGGTACCAAGAGACCCAGTACTTC	CASSGRGYQETQYF
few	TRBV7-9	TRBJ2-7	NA	TGTGCCAGCAGCTTAGTGCTAGTGTACGAGCAGTACTTC	CASSLVLVYEQYF
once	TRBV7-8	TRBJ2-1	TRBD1	TGTGCCAGCAGCTTTGGAGAGCCGGGACAGGGAGGCAATGAGCAGTTCTTC	CASSFGEPGQGGNEQFF
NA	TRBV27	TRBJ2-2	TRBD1	TGTGCCAGCGCAGCCGGGACAGGGAACACCGGGGAGCTGTTTTTT	CASAAGTGNTGELFF
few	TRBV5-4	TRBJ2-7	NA	TGTGCCAGCAGCCAACAAGGGGTCGGCTACGAGCAGTACTTC	CASSQQGVGYEQYF
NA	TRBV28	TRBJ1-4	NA	TGTGCCAGCAGTTCACCTGAATGGGGGAGTAGTGAAAAACTGTTTTTT	CASSSPEWGSSEKLFF
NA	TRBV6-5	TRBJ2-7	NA	TGTGCCAGCAGTTACGGAGGGGGAGACTACGAGCAGTACTTC	CASSYGGGDYEQYF
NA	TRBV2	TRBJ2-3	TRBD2	TGTGCCAGCAGCCAGGGGGCTAGCGGGAGATCGGGCACAGATACGCAGTATTTT	CASSQGASGRSGTDTQYF
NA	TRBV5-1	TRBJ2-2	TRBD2	TGCGCCAGCAGCCGAGGGACTAGCGGGAGTTCCGGGGAGCTGTTTTTT	CASSRGTSGSSGELFF
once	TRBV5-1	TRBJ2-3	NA	TGCGCCAGCAGCTTGGCCACGGGCGGGAAATCTAGCACAGATACGCAGTATTTT	CASSLATGGKSSTDTQYF
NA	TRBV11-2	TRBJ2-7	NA	TGTGCCAGCAGCTTAGGGCCAGCGGCTACCTACGAGCAGTACTTC	CASSLGPAATYEQYF
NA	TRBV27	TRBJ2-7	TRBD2	TGTGCCAGCAGGAAAGCGGGAGCCCACGAGCAGTACTTC	CASRKAGAHEQYF
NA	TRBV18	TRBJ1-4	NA	TGTGCCAGCTCACAGGACAGTCAGGAAAAACTGTTTTTT	CASSQDSQEKLFF
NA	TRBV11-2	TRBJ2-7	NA	TGTGCCAGCAGCACCCTGGGGATCAGCTCCTACGAGCAGTACTTC	CASSTLGISSYEQYF
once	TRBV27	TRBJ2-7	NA	TGTGCCAGCAGTTTATATCCGGCACCAACCTACGAGCAGTACTTC	CASSLYPAPTYEQYF
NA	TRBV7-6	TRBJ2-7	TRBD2	TGTGCCAGCAGCCAGCCGGGGGGCGAGCAGTACTTC	CASSQPGGEQYF
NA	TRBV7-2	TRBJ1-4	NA	TGTGCCAGCAGCCTGGGGGGCGAAAAACTGTTTTTT	CASSLGGEKLFF
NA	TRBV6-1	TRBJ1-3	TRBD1	TGTGCCAGCAGAGAAAGGACAGGATCTGGAAACACCATATATTTT	CASRERTGSGNTIYF
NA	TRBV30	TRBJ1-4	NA	TGTGCCTGGAGTGTTGGGGGGGGCCCAGCAACTAATGAAAAACTGTTTTTT	CAWSVGGGPATNEKLFF
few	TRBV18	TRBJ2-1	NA	TGTGCCAGCTCACCACGGGGGAGTTCCTACAATGAGCAGTTCTTC	CASSPRGSSYNEQFF
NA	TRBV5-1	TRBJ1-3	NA	TGCGCCAGCAGCTTGTTAGGGCAGATGGACTCTGGAAACACCATATATTTT	CASSLLGQMDSGNTIYF
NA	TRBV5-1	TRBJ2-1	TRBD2	TGCGCCAGCAGCCAAGGACTAGCGCTTTTAAATGAGCAGTTCTTC	CASSQGLALLNEQFF